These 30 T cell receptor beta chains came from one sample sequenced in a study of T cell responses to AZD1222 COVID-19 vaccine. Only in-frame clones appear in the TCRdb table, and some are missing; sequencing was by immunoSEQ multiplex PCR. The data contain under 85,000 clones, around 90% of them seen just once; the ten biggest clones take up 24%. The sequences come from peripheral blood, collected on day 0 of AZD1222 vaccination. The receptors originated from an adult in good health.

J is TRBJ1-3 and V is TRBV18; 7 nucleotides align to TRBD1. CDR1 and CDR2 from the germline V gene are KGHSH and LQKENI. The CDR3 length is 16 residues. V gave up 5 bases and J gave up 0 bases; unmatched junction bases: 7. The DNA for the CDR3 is TGTGCCAGCTCAGGACAGGAATCTTACTCTGGAAACACCATATATTTT. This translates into CASSGQESYSGNTIYF.

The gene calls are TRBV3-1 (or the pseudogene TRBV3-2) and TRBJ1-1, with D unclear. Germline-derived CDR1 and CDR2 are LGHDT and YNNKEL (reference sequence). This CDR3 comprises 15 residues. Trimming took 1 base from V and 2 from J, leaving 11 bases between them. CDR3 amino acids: CASSQVNFRNTEAFF. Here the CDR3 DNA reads TGTGCCAGCAGCCAAGTAAATTTTAGAAACACTGAAGCTTTCTTT.

DNA of the CDR3: TGTGCCAGCATCCCTCCGGGGGGATCGAACACTGAAGCTTTCTTT. Amino acid sequence: CASIPPGGSNTEAFF. The V gene is TRBV6-5, the J gene TRBJ1-1; a possible D gene is TRBD1 (5 bases). This CDR3 has 15 residues. Germline CDR1 is MNHEY and CDR2 is SVGAGI. V was shortened by 7 bases and J by 1 base, with 16 bases between the two germline ends.

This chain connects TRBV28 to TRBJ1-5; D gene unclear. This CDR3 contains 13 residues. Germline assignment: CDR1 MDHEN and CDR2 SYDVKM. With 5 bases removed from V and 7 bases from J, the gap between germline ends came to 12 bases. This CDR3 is CASSPPPGQPQHF. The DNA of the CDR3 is TGTGCCAGCAGTCCACCTCCAGGCCAGCCCCAGCATTTT.

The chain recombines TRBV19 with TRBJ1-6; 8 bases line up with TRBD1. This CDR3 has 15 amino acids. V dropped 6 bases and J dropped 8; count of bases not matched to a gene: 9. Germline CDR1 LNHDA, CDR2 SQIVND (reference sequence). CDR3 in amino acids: CASSPGQGSDSPLHF. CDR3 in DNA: TGTGCCAGTAGCCCCGGACAGGGATCGGATTCACCCCTCCACTTT. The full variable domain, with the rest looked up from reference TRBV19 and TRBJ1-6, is DGGITQSPKYLFRKEGQNVTLSCEQNLNHDAMYWYRQDPGQGLRLIYYSQIVNDFQKGDIAEGYSVSREKKESFPLTVTSAQKNPTAFYLCASSPGQGSDSPLHFGNGTRLTVT.

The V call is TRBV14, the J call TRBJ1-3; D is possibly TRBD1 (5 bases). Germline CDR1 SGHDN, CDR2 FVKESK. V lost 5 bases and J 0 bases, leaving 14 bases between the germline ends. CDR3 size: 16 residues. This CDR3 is CASSTRGRGSGNTIYF. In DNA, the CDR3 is TGTGCCAGCAGCACACGGGGGAGGGGCTCTGGAAACACCATATATTTT.

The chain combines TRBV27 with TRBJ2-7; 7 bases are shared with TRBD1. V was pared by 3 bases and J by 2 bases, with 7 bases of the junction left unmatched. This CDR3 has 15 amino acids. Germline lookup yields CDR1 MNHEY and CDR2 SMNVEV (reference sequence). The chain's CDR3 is CASSLVGQATYEQYF. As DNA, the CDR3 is TGTGCCAGCAGTTTGGTAGGACAGGCGACCTACGAGCAGTACTTC.

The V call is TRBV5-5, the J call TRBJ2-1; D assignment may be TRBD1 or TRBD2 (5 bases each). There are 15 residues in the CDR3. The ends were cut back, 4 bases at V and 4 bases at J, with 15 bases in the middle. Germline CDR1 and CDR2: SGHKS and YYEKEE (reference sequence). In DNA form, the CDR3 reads TGTGCCAGCAGCACGGATGGGACCCGATACAATGAGCAGTTCTTC. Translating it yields CASSTDGTRYNEQFF. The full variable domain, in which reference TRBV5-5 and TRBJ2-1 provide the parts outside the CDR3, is DAGVTQSPTHLIKTRGQQVTLRCSPISGHKSVSWYQQVLGQGPQFIFQYYEKEERGRGNFPDRFSARQFPNYSSELNVNALLLGDSALYLCASSTDGTRYNEQFFGPGTRLTVL.

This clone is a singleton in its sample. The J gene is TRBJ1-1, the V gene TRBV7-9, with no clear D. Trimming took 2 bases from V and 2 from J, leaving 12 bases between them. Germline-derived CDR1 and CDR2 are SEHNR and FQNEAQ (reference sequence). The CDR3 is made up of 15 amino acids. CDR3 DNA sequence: TGTGCCAGCAGCTTAACTAGTATAGGCAACACTGAAGCTTTCTTT. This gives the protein CASSLTSIGNTEAFF.

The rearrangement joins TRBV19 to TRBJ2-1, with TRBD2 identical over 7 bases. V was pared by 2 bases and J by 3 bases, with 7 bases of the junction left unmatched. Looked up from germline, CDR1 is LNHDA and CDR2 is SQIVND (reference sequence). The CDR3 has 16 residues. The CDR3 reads CASSIIGGSLYNEQFF. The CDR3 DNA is TGTGCCAGTAGTATAATCGGGGGGAGCCTCTACAATGAGCAGTTCTTC.

This chain's CDR3 is CASSRTGGEYGYTF. The DNA of the CDR3 is TGTGCCAGTAGCCGGACAGGGGGCGAGTATGGCTACACCTTC. The gene calls are TRBV19 and TRBJ1-2; 11 bases map to TRBD1. Germline CDR1 LNHDA, CDR2 SQIVND (reference sequence). With V trimmed by 6 bases and J by 5 bases, 5 bases remained unmatched. CDR3 size: 14 residues.

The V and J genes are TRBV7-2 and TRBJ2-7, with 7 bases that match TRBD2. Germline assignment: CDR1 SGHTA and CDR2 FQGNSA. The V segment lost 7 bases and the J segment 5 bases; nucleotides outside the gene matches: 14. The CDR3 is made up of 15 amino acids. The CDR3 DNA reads TGTGCCAGCACCCGACTCGGGCGGGAGTCAGACGAGCAGTACTTC. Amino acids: CASTRLGRESDEQYF.

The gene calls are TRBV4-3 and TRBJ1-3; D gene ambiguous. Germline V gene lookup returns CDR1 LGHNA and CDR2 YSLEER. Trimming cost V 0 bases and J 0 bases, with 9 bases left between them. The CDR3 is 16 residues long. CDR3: CASSQEGHLSGNTIYF. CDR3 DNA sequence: TGCGCCAGCAGCCAAGAGGGCCACCTCTCTGGAAACACCATATATTTT.

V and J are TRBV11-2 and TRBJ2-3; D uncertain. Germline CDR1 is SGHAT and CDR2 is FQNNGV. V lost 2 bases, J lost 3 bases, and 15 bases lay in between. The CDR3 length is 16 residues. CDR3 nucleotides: TGTGCCAGCAGCTTATTATCTGGGTCCGGGACAGATACGCAGTATTTT. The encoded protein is CASSLLSGSGTDTQYF. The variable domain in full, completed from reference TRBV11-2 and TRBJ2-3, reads EAGVAQSPRYKIIEKRQSVAFWCNPISGHATLYWYQQILGQGPKLLIQFQNNGVVDDSQLPKDRFSAERLKGVDSTLKIQPAKLEDSAVYLCASSLLSGSGTDTQYFGPGTRLTVL.

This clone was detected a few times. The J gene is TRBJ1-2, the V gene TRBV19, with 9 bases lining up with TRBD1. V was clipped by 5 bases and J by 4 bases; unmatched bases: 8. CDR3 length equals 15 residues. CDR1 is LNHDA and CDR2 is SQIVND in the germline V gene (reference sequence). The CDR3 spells CASSGRQGGSYGYTF. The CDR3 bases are TGTGCCAGTAGTGGGAGACAGGGGGGAAGCTATGGCTACACCTTC.

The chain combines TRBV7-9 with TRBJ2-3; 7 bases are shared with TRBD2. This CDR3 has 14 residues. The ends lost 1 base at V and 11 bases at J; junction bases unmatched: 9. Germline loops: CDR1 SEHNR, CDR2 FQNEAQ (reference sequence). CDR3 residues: CASSLDQRGLGQYF. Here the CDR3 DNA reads TGTGCCAGCAGCTTAGATCAGCGGGGCCTCGGGCAGTATTTT.

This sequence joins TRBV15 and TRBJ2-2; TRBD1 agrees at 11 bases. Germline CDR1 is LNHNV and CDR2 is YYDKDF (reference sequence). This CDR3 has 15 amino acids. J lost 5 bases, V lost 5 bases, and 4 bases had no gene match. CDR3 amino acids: CATSRGDRGTGELFF. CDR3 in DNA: TGTGCCACCAGCCGAGGGGACAGGGGGACCGGGGAGCTGTTTTTT. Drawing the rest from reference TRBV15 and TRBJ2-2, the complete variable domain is DAMVIQNPRYQVTQFGKPVTLSCSQTLNHNVMYWYQQKSSQAPKLLFHYYDKDFNNEADTPDNFQSRRPNTSFCFLDIRSPGLGDTAMYLCATSRGDRGTGELFFGEGSRLTVL.

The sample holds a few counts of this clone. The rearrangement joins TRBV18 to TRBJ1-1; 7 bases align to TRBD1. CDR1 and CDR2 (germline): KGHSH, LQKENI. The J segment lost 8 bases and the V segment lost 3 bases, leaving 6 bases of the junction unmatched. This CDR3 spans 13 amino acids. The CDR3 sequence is CASSPGTEQEAFF. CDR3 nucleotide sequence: TGTGCCAGCTCACCTGGGACAGAACAAGAAGCTTTCTTT. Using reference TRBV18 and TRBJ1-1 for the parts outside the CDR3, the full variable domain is NAGVMQNPRHLVRRRGQEARLRCSPMKGHSHVYWYRQLPEEGLKFMVYLQKENIIDESGMPKERFSAEFPKEGPSILRIQQVVRGDSAAYFCASSPGTEQEAFFGQGTRLTVV.

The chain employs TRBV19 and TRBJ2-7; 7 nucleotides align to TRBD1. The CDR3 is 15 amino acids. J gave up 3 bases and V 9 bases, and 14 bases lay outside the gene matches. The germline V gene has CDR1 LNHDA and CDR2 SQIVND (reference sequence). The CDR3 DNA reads TGTGCCAGCATGCGTCGACAGGGCTTGAACTACGAGCAGTACTTC. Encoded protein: CASMRRQGLNYEQYF.

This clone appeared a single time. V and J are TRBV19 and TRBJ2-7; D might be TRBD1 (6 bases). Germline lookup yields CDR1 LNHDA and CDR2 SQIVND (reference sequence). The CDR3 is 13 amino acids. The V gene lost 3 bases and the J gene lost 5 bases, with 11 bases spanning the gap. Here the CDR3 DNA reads TGTGCCAGTAGTATCCGGGACATCAACGAGCAGTACTTC. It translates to CASSIRDINEQYF. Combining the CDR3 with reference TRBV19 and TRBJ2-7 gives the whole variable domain DGGITQSPKYLFRKEGQNVTLSCEQNLNHDAMYWYRQDPGQGLRLIYYSQIVNDFQKGDIAEGYSVSREKKESFPLTVTSAQKNPTAFYLCASSIRDINEQYFGPGTRLTVT.

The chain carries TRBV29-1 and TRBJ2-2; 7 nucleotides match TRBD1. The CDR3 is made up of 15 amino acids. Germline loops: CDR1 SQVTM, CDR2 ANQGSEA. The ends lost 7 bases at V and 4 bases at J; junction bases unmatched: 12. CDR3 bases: TGCAGCGCCGAACAGGGGCCCCTTGGCACCGGGGAGCTGTTTTTT. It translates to CSAEQGPLGTGELFF.

The CDR3 reads CASRGTGTEAFF. The CDR3 DNA sequence: TGTGCCAGCAGGGGGACAGGGACCGAAGCTTTCTTT. The rearrangement joins TRBV2 to TRBJ1-1; TRBD1 matches at 9 bases. Germline V gene lookup returns CDR1 SNHLY and CDR2 FYNNEI. CDR3 length equals 12 residues. The ends lost 6 bases at V and 8 bases at J; junction bases unmatched: 4.

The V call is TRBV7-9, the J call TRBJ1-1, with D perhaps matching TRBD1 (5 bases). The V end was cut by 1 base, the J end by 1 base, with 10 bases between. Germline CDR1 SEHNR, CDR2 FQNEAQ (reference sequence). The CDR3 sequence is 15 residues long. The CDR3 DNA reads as TGTGCCAGCAGCTTAGAGCCAGGGACGAACACTGAAGCTTTCTTT. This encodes CASSLEPGTNTEAFF. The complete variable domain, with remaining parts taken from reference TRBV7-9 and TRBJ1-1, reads DTGVSQNPRHKITKRGQNVTFRCDPISEHNRLYWYRQTLGQGPEFLTYFQNEAQLEKSRLLSDRFSAERPKGSFSTLEIQRTEQGDSAMYLCASSLEPGTNTEAFFGQGTRLTVV.

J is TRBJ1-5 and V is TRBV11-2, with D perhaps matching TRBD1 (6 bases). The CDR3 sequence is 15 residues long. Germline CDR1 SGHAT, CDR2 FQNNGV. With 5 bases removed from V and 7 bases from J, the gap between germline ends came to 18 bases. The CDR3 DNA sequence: TGTGCCAGCAGCGCAGGGACGGGGGCGGGCCAGCCCCAGCATTTT. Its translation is CASSAGTGAGQPQHF.

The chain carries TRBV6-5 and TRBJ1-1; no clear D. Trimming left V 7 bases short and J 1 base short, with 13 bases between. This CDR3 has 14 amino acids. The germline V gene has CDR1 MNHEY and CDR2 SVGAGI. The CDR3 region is CASTRRAANTEAFF. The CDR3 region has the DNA TGTGCCAGCACTAGAAGGGCGGCGAACACTGAAGCTTTCTTT.

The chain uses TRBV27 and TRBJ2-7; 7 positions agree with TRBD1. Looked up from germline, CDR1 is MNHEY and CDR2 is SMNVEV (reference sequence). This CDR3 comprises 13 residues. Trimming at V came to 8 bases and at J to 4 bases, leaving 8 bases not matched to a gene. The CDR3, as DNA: TGTGCCAGCGGTGCCAGGGGGTCGTACGAGCAGTACTTC. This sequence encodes CASGARGSYEQYF.

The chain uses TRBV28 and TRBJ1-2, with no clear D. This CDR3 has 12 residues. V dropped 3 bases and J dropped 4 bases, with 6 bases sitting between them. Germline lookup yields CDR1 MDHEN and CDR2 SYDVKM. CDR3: CASSFLPYGYTF. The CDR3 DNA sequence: TGTGCCAGCAGTTTTCTACCCTATGGCTACACCTTC.

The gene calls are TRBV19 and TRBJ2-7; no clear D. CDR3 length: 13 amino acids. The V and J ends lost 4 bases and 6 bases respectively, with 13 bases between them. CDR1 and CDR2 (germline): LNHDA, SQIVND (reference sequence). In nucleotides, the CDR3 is TGTGCCAGTAGTAGTGGTGGTGCCCGCGAGCAGTACTTC. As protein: CASSSGGAREQYF.

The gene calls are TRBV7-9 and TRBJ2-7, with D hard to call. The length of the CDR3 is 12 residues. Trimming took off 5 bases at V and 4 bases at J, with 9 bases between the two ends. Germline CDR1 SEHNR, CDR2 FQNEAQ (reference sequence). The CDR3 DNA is TGTGCCAGCAGCCCGACCTCTTACGAGCAGTACTTC. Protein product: CASSPTSYEQYF.

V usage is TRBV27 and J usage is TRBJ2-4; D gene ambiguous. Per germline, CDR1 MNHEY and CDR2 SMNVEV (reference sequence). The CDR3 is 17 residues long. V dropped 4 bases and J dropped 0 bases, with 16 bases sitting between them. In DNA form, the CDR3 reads TGTGCCAGCAGTTGTGCGATTAGGGCTATAGCCAAAAACATTCAGTACTTC. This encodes CASSCAIRAIAKNIQYF.